This record looks at one TCR beta chain sequence and its context. Its antigen is undetermined. Germline-derived CDR1 and CDR2 are WNHNN and SYGVQD (reference sequence). The CDR3 is 14 residues long. V lost 5 bases to trimming and J lost 4 bases, with 12 bases between them. This sample is part of a study of shared clonotypes between healthy human individuals. Study-level findings and limits: The four-donor shared clonotypes exceeded non-shared clonotypes in generation probability, with non-shared ones scoring lower.

Repertoires were generated with immunoSEQ multiplex PCR, while TCRdb's copy carries only in-frame clones and drops some. In the table there are 2 million to 3 million clones, approximately 93% of which are singletons. Sequenced: naive CD4+ T cells from PBMCs. Subset denoted: CD45RA+ positively selected. The chain couples TRBV10-1 to TRBJ1-3; a possible D gene is TRBD1 (6 bases). The TCR originated in a man between 18 and 35 years old in good health. Some clones in this sample may be carry-over from other donors' samples. CDR3 coding DNA: TGCGCCAGCAGTAAGGACAGTTGGGGAAACACCATATATTTT. Translating gives CASSKDSWGNTIYF.